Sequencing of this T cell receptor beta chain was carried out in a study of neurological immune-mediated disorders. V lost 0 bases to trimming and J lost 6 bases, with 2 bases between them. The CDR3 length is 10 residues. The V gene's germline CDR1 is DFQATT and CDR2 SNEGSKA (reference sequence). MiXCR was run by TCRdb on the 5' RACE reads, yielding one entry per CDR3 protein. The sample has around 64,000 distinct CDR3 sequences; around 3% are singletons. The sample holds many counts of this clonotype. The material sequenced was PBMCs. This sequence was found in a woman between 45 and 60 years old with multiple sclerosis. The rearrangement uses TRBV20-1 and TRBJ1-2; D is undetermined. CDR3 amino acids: CSARENGYTF. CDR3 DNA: TGCAGTGCTAGAGAGAATGGCTACACCTTC.